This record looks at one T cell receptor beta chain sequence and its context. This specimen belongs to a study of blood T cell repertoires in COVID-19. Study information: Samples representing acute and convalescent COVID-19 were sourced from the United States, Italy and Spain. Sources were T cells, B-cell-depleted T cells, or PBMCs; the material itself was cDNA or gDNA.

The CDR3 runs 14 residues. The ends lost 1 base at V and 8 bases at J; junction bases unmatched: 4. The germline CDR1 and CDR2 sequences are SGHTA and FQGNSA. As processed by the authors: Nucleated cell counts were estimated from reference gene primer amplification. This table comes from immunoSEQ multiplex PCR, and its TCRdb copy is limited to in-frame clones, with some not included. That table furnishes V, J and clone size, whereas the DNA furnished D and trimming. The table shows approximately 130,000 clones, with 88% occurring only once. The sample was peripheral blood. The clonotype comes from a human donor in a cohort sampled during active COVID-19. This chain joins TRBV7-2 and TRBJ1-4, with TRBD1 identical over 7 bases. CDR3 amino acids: CASSLVGTAEKLFF. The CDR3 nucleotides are TGTGCCAGCAGCTTAGTTGGGACAGCAGAAAAACTGTTTTTT.